Below are 14 T cell receptor beta chains sequenced from a single sample in a study of CD8 T cells in Susac syndrome. An amount of RNA that ranged from roughly 0.45 to 1 ug was reverse transcribed with random hexamers. TCRdb reprocessed the immunoSEQ multiplex PCR reads with MiXCR, giving one entry per CDR3 protein. The sample includes hundreds of thousands of distinct CDR3 sequences, roughly 85% seen only once; the top ten take roughly 0.21%. Sequencing was carried out using CD8+ T cells from PBMCs. The receptors originated from a human donor with multiple sclerosis.

This clonotype turned up a few times. The V and J genes are TRBV19 and TRBJ2-1; 13 bases line up with TRBD2. Trimming at V came to 6 bases and at J to 0 bases, leaving 8 bases not matched to a gene. The germline gives CDR1 LNHDA, CDR2 SQIVND (reference sequence). This CDR3 is built from 18 residues. CDR3 in amino acids: CASSGGLAGLASYNEQFF. CDR3 nucleotide sequence: TGTGCCAGTAGCGGGGGACTAGCGGGACTGGCCTCCTACAATGAGCAGTTCTTC.

The chain uses TRBV6-5 and TRBJ2-1; TRBD2 aligns across 10 bases. After removal of 2 bases from V and 9 bases from J, the junction contained 10 bases not matched to a gene. There are 16 residues in the CDR3. Germline CDR1 and CDR2: MNHEY and SVGAGI. CDR3 region: CASSYGRAGGHREQFF. The CDR3 DNA is TGTGCCAGCAGTTACGGGCGAGCGGGAGGGCACCGTGAGCAGTTCTTC.

The chain employs TRBV12-3 or TRBV12-4 and TRBJ1-2, with a weak D call TRBD1 (6 bases). The ends were cut back, 6 bases at V and 4 bases at J, with 18 bases in the middle. The CDR3 is 15 amino acids. CDR3 sequence reads: CASSGTLDRFYGYTF. CDR3 nucleotides: TGTGCCAGCAGCGGTACTTTGGACAGATTCTATGGCTACACCTTC.

The chain has TRBV2 and TRBJ1-4; the match to TRBD1 covers 7 bases. Losses at the gene ends were 5 bases for V and 5 bases for J; bases not matched to a gene: 8. The CDR3 totals 15 residues. From germline, CDR1 is SNHLY and CDR2 FYNNEI. The CDR3 DNA follows: TGTGCCAGCAGTCCGATTACAGGGGCCAATGAAAAACTGTTTTTT. Residues: CASSPITGANEKLFF.

The chain carries TRBV4-2 and TRBJ1-3, with a weak D call TRBD1 (5 bases). The germline V gene encodes CDR1 LGHNA and CDR2 YNFKEQ. The germline V and J ends were trimmed by 1 base and 0 bases, with 7 bases remaining between them. This CDR3 contains 15 residues. CDR3 region: CASSQAQGSGNTIYF. Written as DNA, the CDR3 is TGTGCCAGCAGCCAAGCCCAGGGCTCTGGAAACACCATATATTTT.

The chain couples TRBV4-3 to TRBJ2-1; TRBD1 aligns across 12 bases. Trimming took 0 bases from V and 9 from J; bases not matched to a gene: 6. Germline-derived CDR1 and CDR2 are LGHNA and YSLEER. The CDR3 consists of 16 residues. CDR3: CASSQEGQGARGEQFF. For the CDR3, the DNA is TGCGCCAGCAGCCAAGAGGGACAGGGGGCTCGGGGTGAGCAGTTCTTC.

This clonotype was seen more than once but under ten times. This chain connects TRBV9 to TRBJ2-3; TRBD2 agrees at 11 bases. The germline gives CDR1 SGDLS, CDR2 YYNGEE. V trimming: 3 bases; J trimming: 5 bases; junction bases outside the gene matches: 2. The CDR3 is 14 amino acids. The CDR3 loop reads CASSASGRLDTQYF. CDR3 nucleotides: TGTGCCAGCAGCGCTAGCGGGAGGCTAGATACGCAGTATTTT.

The chain has TRBV29-1 and TRBJ1-1; no clear D. Germline-derived CDR1 and CDR2 are SQVTM and ANQGSEA. There are 12 residues in the CDR3. With 5 bases removed from V and 0 bases from J, the gap between germline ends came to 7 bases. This CDR3 is CSVISLNTEAFF. The CDR3 DNA sequence: TGCAGCGTTATTAGCCTGAACACTGAAGCTTTCTTT.

This clonotype was seen a single time. J is TRBJ2-1 and V is TRBV28; the match to TRBD2 covers 11 bases. Losses at the gene ends were 5 bases for V and 8 bases for J; bases not matched to a gene: 8. The CDR3 totals 15 residues. Per germline, CDR1 MDHEN and CDR2 SYDVKM. The chain's CDR3 is CASSLGTSGGDEQFF. The CDR3 DNA is TGTGCCAGCAGTCTCGGGACTAGCGGTGGGGATGAGCAGTTCTTC.

The chain recombines TRBV28 with TRBJ2-7, with TRBD1 as a possible D gene (6 bases). Trimming left V 2 bases short and J 6 bases short, with 11 bases between. Per germline, CDR1 MDHEN and CDR2 SYDVKM. CDR3 length: 13 amino acids. The CDR3 coding sequence is TGTGCCAGCAGTTTAGGACAGAAGGGCGAGCAGTACTTC. It translates to CASSLGQKGEQYF.

V and J are TRBV28 and TRBJ2-1; 10 bases map to TRBD1. Germline V gene lookup returns CDR1 MDHEN and CDR2 SYDVKM. The V and J ends lost 1 base and 4 bases, in that order; junction bases with no gene match: 7. The CDR3 runs 17 residues. Here the CDR3 reads CASSLFAGTGVYNEQFF. Here the CDR3 DNA reads TGTGCCAGCAGTTTATTCGCCGGGACAGGGGTTTACAATGAGCAGTTCTTC. The variable domain in full, completed from reference TRBV28 and TRBJ2-1, reads DVKVTQSSRYLVKRTGEKVFLECVQDMDHENMFWYRQDPGLGLRLIYFSYDVKMKEKGDIPEGYSVSREKKERFSLILESASTNQTSMYLCASSLFAGTGVYNEQFFGPGTRLTVL.

Here the CDR3 reads CASKDPLTTGELFF. CDR3 bases: TGTGCCAGCAAAGATCCATTAACTACCGGGGAGCTGTTTTTT. The genes are TRBV28 and TRBJ2-2; D remains unclear. V shed 7 bases and J shed 5 bases, with 14 bases lying between them. The CDR3 is made up of 14 amino acids. CDR1 is MDHEN and CDR2 is SYDVKM in the germline V gene.

The chain carries TRBV11-2 and TRBJ2-7, with D tentatively TRBD1 or TRBD2 (6 bases each). V gave up 4 bases and J gave up 0 bases, with 19 bases separating them. There are 17 residues in the CDR3. The germline CDR1 and CDR2 sequences are SGHAT and FQNNGV. The CDR3 DNA follows: TGTGCCAGCAGCTCTATAGTGGGGAGGACAGCCTCCTACGAGCAGTACTTC. Protein sequence: CASSSIVGRTASYEQYF. The whole variable domain, filled in from reference TRBV11-2 and TRBJ2-7, reads EAGVAQSPRYKIIEKRQSVAFWCNPISGHATLYWYQQILGQGPKLLIQFQNNGVVDDSQLPKDRFSAERLKGVDSTLKIQPAKLEDSAVYLCASSSIVGRTASYEQYFGPGTRLTVT.

The chain recombines TRBV12-3 or TRBV12-4 with TRBJ1-6, with D possibly matching TRBD1 (6 bases). The CDR3 consists of 13 residues. Deletions cut 5 bases from V and 16 bases from J, with 18 bases between. In DNA, the CDR3 is TGTGCCAGCAGTCCTGGACAGTCAGATATTCTCCACTTT. Translation: CASSPGQSDILHF.